This T cell receptor beta chain was observed in a study of T-cell memory formation after mild COVID-19. Study-wide context: TCR clusters showed largely donor specificity. Overall study findings and caveats: Pre-infection memory carried some responding clones, suggesting that cross-reactive memory joined. Most CD4+ clones that shrank were in CM and EM, while CD8+ ones turned up in EMRA.

The 5'RACE method, run with constant-segment primers, produced TCR alpha and TCR beta cDNA libraries (carrying sample barcodes and UMIs). TCRdb re-called the 5' RACE reads with MiXCR, one entry per CDR3 protein. The table shows some 300,000 distinct CDR3 sequences, with 20% to 25% occurring only once. Comments on this clonotype: Its target is not known.

The J segment lost 3 bases and the V segment lost 6 bases, leaving 16 bases of the junction unmatched. This CDR3 contains 18 residues. Germline V gene lookup returns CDR1 MRHNA and CDR2 SNTAGT. The sample consisted of PBMCs or a T cell subset sorted from them (not recorded which). The source of this sequence is a man aged 18 to 30 who had mild COVID-19 (a few samples of this study predate the infection). Cell type and time point are not known. The rearrangement joins TRBV6-4 to TRBJ1-5; 8 nucleotides agree with TRBD1. CDR3 region: CASRAAPRDRILNQPQHF. Here the CDR3 DNA reads TGTGCCAGCAGAGCGGCCCCCCGGGACAGGATCCTCAATCAGCCCCAGCATTTT.